Sequencing of this TCR beta chain was carried out in a study of blood T cells in healthy people across ages. Primed by a sample-barcoded 5' primer and a J-beta primer mix, a second PCR proceeded for 7 to 11 cycles. MiXCR, applied by TCRdb to the 5' RACE reads, yields one record per CDR3 protein. This table has some 550,000 distinct CDR3 sequences, around 48% appearing once. V lost 6 bases to trimming and J lost 5 bases, with 11 bases between them. CDR1 MNHEY and CDR2 SMNVEV come from the germline V gene (reference sequence). CDR3 length: 12 residues. Overall study findings and caveats: The long-lived group displayed more naive CD4+ cells, plus higher diversity, than the aged donors did.

In regard to this clonotype: Its target is unknown.

Sequences were obtained from blood. The rearrangement joins TRBV27 to TRBJ2-7, with TRBD1 as a possible D gene (6 bases). The clonotype originates from a man at least 80 years old in good health. The CDR3 DNA follows: TGTGCCAGCAGAGGGGGAAACAACGAGCAGTACTTC. Encoded protein: CASRGGNNEQYF.